Shown below are 30 T cell receptor beta chains from a single sample sequenced in a study of Ad26.COV2.S vaccination and SARS-CoV-2 variants (dated by TCRdb to the early 2020s). Library preparation used the immunoSEQ multiplex PCR assay. TCRdb took over this immuneACCESS table, retaining in-frame rearrangements with V and J assigned. Such tables are incomplete; in checked studies, under half of the missing clones stem from an unresolved V gene, and the remainder is unexplained. For this sample the table gives about 250,000 clones, of which around 87% were detected only once. The top ten clones comprise around 3% of the sample. The sample's treatment or condition, from its label and the paper: 19 received Ad26.COV2.S at low or high dose, single or two shots; several received placebo; per-sample allocation not given. For vaccine and placebo recipients, the sequenced repertoires came from samples collected on day 63 after the first injection.

Sample: peripheral blood, taken in a trial of Ad26.COV2.S vaccine versus placebo. The source of these receptors is a person aged 18 to 59 who received the Ad26.COV2.S COVID-19 vaccine or a placebo.

V is TRBV4-3 and J is TRBJ2-1; D gene unclear. Germline values: CDR1 LGHNA, CDR2 YSLEER. Trimming removed 0 bases from V and 5 bases from J, with 17 bases in between. The CDR3 is made up of 17 amino acids. The CDR3 reads CASSQDQAALGHNEQFF. The CDR3 DNA sequence: TGCGCCAGCAGCCAAGATCAGGCCGCCTTGGGCCACAATGAGCAGTTCTTC.

The chain is built from TRBV3-1 (or the pseudogene TRBV3-2) and TRBJ2-2; 14 nucleotides align to TRBD2. CDR1 is LGHDT, CDR2 YNNKEL, per germline (reference sequence). The CDR3 covers 19 residues. V shed 2 bases and J 6 bases; nucleotides not matched to a gene: 11. CDR3 region: CASSQTSQGLAGAPGELFF. The CDR3 DNA reads as TGTGCCAGCAGCCAAACGTCACAGGGACTAGCGGGAGCCCCCGGGGAGCTGTTTTTT.

This clone was seen just once. The V call is TRBV3-1 (or the pseudogene TRBV3-2), the J call TRBJ1-2, with 8 bases fitting TRBD1. The CDR3 contains 19 residues. Germline assignment: CDR1 LGHDT and CDR2 YNNKEL (reference sequence). The ends lost 0 bases at V and 3 bases at J; junction bases unmatched: 15. DNA of the CDR3: TGTGCCAGCAGCCAAGACGTTGGCAGGGGGCCCACAGTTCACTATGGCTACACCTTC. Translating gives CASSQDVGRGPTVHYGYTF.

The chain carries TRBV18 and TRBJ2-2; TRBD1 matches 7 bases. CDR3 length: 15 residues. CDR1 KGHSH and CDR2 LQKENI come from the germline V gene. The trim removed 3 bases at V and 5 bases at J, leaving 6 bases unmatched. CDR3 sequence reads: CASSPGTVFTGELFF. The DNA of the CDR3 is TGTGCCAGCTCACCCGGGACAGTGTTTACCGGGGAGCTGTTTTTT. Combining the CDR3 with reference TRBV18 and TRBJ2-2 gives the whole variable domain NAGVMQNPRHLVRRRGQEARLRCSPMKGHSHVYWYRQLPEEGLKFMVYLQKENIIDESGMPKERFSAEFPKEGPSILRIQQVVRGDSAAYFCASSPGTVFTGELFFGEGSRLTVL.

The chain combines TRBV5-1 with TRBJ2-7; possibly TRBD1 for D (6 bases). The V and J ends lost 4 bases and 4 bases respectively, with 9 bases between them. Germline loops: CDR1 SGHRS, CDR2 YFSETQ. The CDR3 sequence is 12 residues long. This CDR3 reads CASSRTDYEQYF. CDR3 nucleotides: TGCGCCAGCAGCAGGACAGATTACGAGCAGTACTTC.

This chain joins TRBV5-5 and TRBJ2-7; 8 positions agree with TRBD1. Germline V gene sequence: CDR1 SGHKS, CDR2 YYEKEE (reference sequence). The CDR3 sequence is 16 residues long. The V and J ends lost 5 bases and 2 bases, in that order; junction bases with no gene match: 12. The CDR3 DNA reads as TGTGCCAGCAGTTCCACCGGGACAGGCGTCCCCTACGAGCAGTACTTC. This gives the protein CASSSTGTGVPYEQYF.

The chain combines TRBV29-1 with TRBJ2-1; TRBD1 might be the D (5 bases). The CDR3 runs 12 residues. Deletions cut 2 bases from V and 6 bases from J, with 8 bases between. Germline CDR1 is SQVTM and CDR2 is ANQGSEA. The CDR3 region is CSVERQSNEQFF. The DNA for the CDR3 is TGCAGCGTTGAAAGACAGTCCAATGAGCAGTTCTTC.

This clone appeared a single time. The chain has TRBV7-9 and TRBJ2-6; 11 bases align to TRBD1. The CDR3 totals 17 residues. Germline assignment: CDR1 SEHNR and CDR2 FQNEAQ (reference sequence). The V gene end was trimmed by 7 bases and the J gene end by 4 bases; junction bases not matched to a gene: 9. As DNA, the CDR3 is TGTGCCAGCACCGTGGGGACAGGGGGTCCAGGGGCCAACGTCCTGACTTTC. Protein: CASTVGTGGPGANVLTF.

The chain is built from TRBV5-1 and TRBJ2-1; 8 positions agree with TRBD1. The V gene end was trimmed by 4 bases and the J gene end by 0 bases; junction bases not matched to a gene: 6. Germline CDR1 reads SGHRS; CDR2 reads YFSETQ. The CDR3 spans 16 residues. The CDR3 loop is CASSPRTGSSYNEQFF. CDR3 nucleotide sequence: TGCGCCAGCAGCCCGAGGACAGGGAGCTCCTACAATGAGCAGTTCTTC.

This chain joins TRBV11-2 and TRBJ2-3; possibly TRBD2 for D (7 bases). Trimming removed 4 bases at V and 2 bases at J, with 22 bases between. The CDR3 runs to 18 residues. Per germline, CDR1 SGHAT and CDR2 FQNNGV. The CDR3 loop is CASSSPPGGRTYTDTQYF. CDR3 sequence (DNA): TGTGCCAGCAGCTCCCCCCCGGGGGGCCGAACTTACACAGATACGCAGTATTTT.

This clone has a single count. The chain uses TRBV6-5 and TRBJ1-3; 7 bases are shared with TRBD1. The CDR3 loop spans 15 amino acids. Germline lookup yields CDR1 MNHEY and CDR2 SVGAGI. The ends lost 5 bases at V and 4 bases at J; junction bases unmatched: 8. The CDR3 loop reads CASSQGQRVGNTIYF. DNA for the CDR3: TGTGCCAGCAGTCAGGGACAGCGAGTGGGAAACACCATATATTTT.

The chain has TRBV5-1 and TRBJ2-7; 7 bases fit TRBD1. The CDR3 spans 14 residues. Germline V lookup: CDR1 SGHRS, CDR2 YFSETQ. The ends lost 4 bases at V and 5 bases at J; junction bases unmatched: 9. CDR3 sequence reads: CASSLQTGHDEQYF. DNA of the CDR3: TGCGCCAGCAGCCTCCAGACAGGGCACGACGAGCAGTACTTC.

This clone showed up just a few times. The chain employs TRBV2 and TRBJ1-1, with D perhaps TRBD1 (6 bases). This CDR3 is 16 amino acids long. Germline V lookup: CDR1 SNHLY, CDR2 FYNNEI. V gave up 7 bases and J gave up 2 bases, with 20 bases separating them. The CDR3 DNA sequence: TGTGCCAGCATCCCCCTGTCGGGGGGCCCAAACACTGAAGCTTTCTTT. The encoded protein is CASIPLSGGPNTEAFF.

The chain links TRBV7-2 to TRBJ2-2; weak D call: TRBD2 (5 bases). Looked up from germline, CDR1 is SGHTA and CDR2 is FQGNSA. The CDR3 extends over 14 amino acids. V was trimmed by 2 bases and J by 4 bases, leaving 8 bases between them. CDR3 sequence reads: CASSLMTTTGELFF. The CDR3, as DNA: TGTGCCAGCAGCTTAATGACTACCACCGGGGAGCTGTTTTTT. Full variable domain (outside the CDR3, taken from reference TRBV7-2 and TRBJ2-2): GAGVSQSPSNKVTEKGKDVELRCDPISGHTALYWYRQSLGQGLEFLIYFQGNSAPDKSGLPSDRFSAERTGGSVSTLTIQRTQQEDSAVYLCASSLMTTTGELFFGEGSRLTVL.

The chain has TRBV3-1 (or the pseudogene TRBV3-2) and TRBJ2-5, with D perhaps TRBD2 (6 bases). This CDR3 is 15 amino acids long. CDR1 and CDR2 (germline): LGHDT, YNNKEL (reference sequence). Trimming left V 11 bases short and J 2 bases short, with 21 bases between. The CDR3 loop reads CASTGGANLQETQYF. In nucleotides, the CDR3 is TGTGCCTCCACAGGAGGGGCTAACCTACAAGAGACCCAGTACTTC.

V gene TRBV7-9 combines with J gene TRBJ1-4; the D is unclear. The CDR3 length is 15 residues. Per germline, CDR1 SEHNR and CDR2 FQNEAQ (reference sequence). The V end was cut by 7 bases, the J end by 0 bases, with 12 bases between. In DNA, the CDR3 is TGTGCCAGCAACCTCGGCCGTACAACTAATGAAAAACTGTTTTTT. Encoded protein: CASNLGRTTNEKLFF.

The chain recombines TRBV5-5 with TRBJ1-5; D remains unclear. The germline gives CDR1 SGHKS, CDR2 YYEKEE (reference sequence). Between the trimmed V and J ends, which lost 0 bases and 6 bases, there was a span of 13 bases. CDR3 length equals 15 residues. This CDR3 is CASSLDLMDFQPQHF. CDR3 nucleotide sequence: TGTGCCAGCAGCTTGGACCTAATGGATTTTCAGCCCCAGCATTTT.

This chain joins TRBV3-1 (or the pseudogene TRBV3-2) and TRBJ2-1; D may be TRBD2 (5 bases). V shed 0 bases and J shed 3 bases, with 18 bases lying between them. Germline V gene data show CDR1 as LGHDT and CDR2 as YNNKEL (reference sequence). The CDR3 loop spans 18 amino acids. CDR3 DNA sequence: TGTGCCAGCAGCCAAGACTATGAGGAGGACTCAAGCTACAATGAGCAGTTCTTC. It yields the protein CASSQDYEEDSSYNEQFF.

This chain joins TRBV10-3 and TRBJ2-2; 11 nucleotides match TRBD2. From germline, CDR1 is ENHRY and CDR2 SYGVKD. There are 18 residues in the CDR3. J gave up 5 bases and V 6 bases, and 14 bases lay outside the gene matches. The CDR3 sequence is CAIRTGSLAGGETGELFF. CDR3 in DNA: TGTGCCATCAGGACGGGGTCGCTAGCGGGAGGTGAGACCGGGGAGCTGTTTTTT.

This chain joins TRBV6-4 and TRBJ1-1, with D hard to call. With 5 bases removed from V and 1 base from J, the gap between germline ends came to 14 bases. The V gene's germline CDR1 is MRHNA and CDR2 SNTAGT. This CDR3 contains 15 residues. Here the CDR3 reads CASSHGPAGNTEAFF. In DNA, the CDR3 is TGTGCCAGCAGTCACGGCCCAGCTGGGAACACTGAAGCTTTCTTT.

This clone appeared once. This chain uses TRBV9 with TRBJ2-1, with 11 bases aligning to TRBD2. Unmatched junction bases numbered 5, after V lost 4 bases and J lost 5 bases. The germline V gene has CDR1 SGDLS and CDR2 YYNGEE. This CDR3 is 15 amino acids long. Written as DNA, the CDR3 is TGTGCCAGCAGCCTTAGCGGGGGGGACCACAATGAGCAGTTCTTC. It yields the protein CASSLSGGDHNEQFF.

This chain uses TRBV18 with TRBJ2-1, with D tentatively TRBD1 (5 bases). The germline V gene encodes CDR1 KGHSH and CDR2 LQKENI. V was pared by 5 bases and J by 5 bases, with 16 bases between. The CDR3 loop spans 15 amino acids. Here the CDR3 DNA reads TGTGCCAGCTCAAAAAACAGGTCGCCCAACAATGAGCAGTTCTTC. It specifies CASSKNRSPNNEQFF. The full variable domain, in which reference TRBV18 and TRBJ2-1 provide the parts outside the CDR3, is NAGVMQNPRHLVRRRGQEARLRCSPMKGHSHVYWYRQLPEEGLKFMVYLQKENIIDESGMPKERFSAEFPKEGPSILRIQQVVRGDSAAYFCASSKNRSPNNEQFFGPGTRLTVL.

The rearrangement uses TRBV9 and TRBJ2-3; the match to TRBD2 covers 9 bases. V was pared by 0 bases and J by 1 base, with 6 bases of the junction left unmatched. The CDR3 extends over 17 amino acids. Germline V lookup: CDR1 SGDLS, CDR2 YYNGEE. CDR3 region: CASSVGGSGGGTDTQYF. The CDR3 coding sequence is TGTGCCAGCAGCGTAGGAGGTAGCGGGGGAGGCACAGATACGCAGTATTTT.

V usage is TRBV18 and J usage is TRBJ2-1, with 10 bases that match TRBD2. The ends lost 3 bases at V and 8 bases at J; junction bases unmatched: 7. Germline assignment: CDR1 KGHSH and CDR2 LQKENI. The CDR3 extends over 15 amino acids. The CDR3 spells CASSPSSGSQDEQFF. The CDR3, as DNA: TGTGCCAGCTCACCTTCTAGCGGGAGCCAGGATGAGCAGTTCTTC. The whole variable domain, remainder taken from reference TRBV18 and TRBJ2-1, is NAGVMQNPRHLVRRRGQEARLRCSPMKGHSHVYWYRQLPEEGLKFMVYLQKENIIDESGMPKERFSAEFPKEGPSILRIQQVVRGDSAAYFCASSPSSGSQDEQFFGPGTRLTVL.

Here the CDR3 reads CASSPGAPGTGGFTEAFF. The DNA for the CDR3 is TGTGCCAGCAGCCCAGGAGCCCCCGGGACAGGGGGGTTCACTGAAGCTTTCTTT. This chain uses TRBV7-6 with TRBJ1-1, with 11 bases lining up with TRBD1. The CDR3 has 18 residues. V was clipped by 5 bases and J by 4 bases; unmatched bases: 15. The germline CDR1 and CDR2 sequences are SGHVS and FNYEAQ.

This chain connects TRBV18 to TRBJ1-1, with D unclear. This CDR3 region has 15 residues. The germline V and J ends were trimmed by 5 bases and 1 base, with 14 bases remaining between them. Germline values: CDR1 KGHSH, CDR2 LQKENI. The CDR3: CASSGQDPSNTEAFF. The CDR3 DNA follows: TGTGCCAGCTCAGGTCAAGACCCCTCGAACACTGAAGCTTTCTTT.

The CDR3 DNA sequence: TGCGCCAGCAGCCCTAGCGGGATCTTACTTAATTACGAGCAGTACTTC. It specifies CASSPSGILLNYEQYF. The chain joins TRBV5-1 to TRBJ2-7; 9 bases map to TRBD2. Trimming cost V 4 bases and J 4 bases; bases outside gene matches: 12. The V gene's germline CDR1 is SGHRS and CDR2 YFSETQ. This CDR3 contains 16 residues.

This chain links TRBV4-2 with TRBJ2-2, with 10 bases aligning to TRBD2. Germline-derived CDR1 and CDR2 are LGHNA and YNFKEQ. This CDR3 contains 17 residues. Losses at the gene ends were 3 bases for V and 1 base for J; bases not matched to a gene: 5. The CDR3 here is CASSQVTSGKNTGELFF. CDR3 bases: TGTGCCAGCAGCCAGGTCACTAGCGGGAAGAACACCGGGGAGCTGTTTTTT.

V and J are TRBV21-1 and TRBJ1-1. TRBV21-1 represents a pseudogene. The CDR3 loop spans 15 amino acids. CDR3 amino acids: CASSRELGRIYEAFF. In DNA form, the CDR3 reads TGTGCCAGCAGCAGGGAGCTGGGGCGGATTTATGAAGCTTTCTTT.

The J gene is TRBJ1-5, the V gene TRBV30, with D uncertain. Germline CDR1 and CDR2: GTSNPN and SVGIG (reference sequence). The CDR3 is 12 residues long. Between the trimmed V and J ends, which lost 5 bases and 7 bases, there was a span of 12 bases. Here the CDR3 DNA reads TGTGCCTGGGGCGACGGGCGGCAGCCCCAGCATTTT. It is translated as CAWGDGRQPQHF.